The text below deals with one T cell receptor (beta chain). This record comes from a study of T cells after yellow fever vaccination. The V and J ends lost 3 bases and 0 bases, in that order; junction bases with no gene match: 10. The CDR3 length is 18 residues. CDR1 and CDR2 (germline): SGDLS, YYNGEE. TCRdb passed the 5' RACE reads through MiXCR, listing each CDR3 protein once. The sample lists hundreds of thousands of distinct CDR3 sequences; roughly 21% were seen once. Sample: PBMCs, taken 15 days after the yellow fever booster vaccination. The V and J genes are TRBV9 and TRBJ2-1; 9 nucleotides line up with TRBD2. This TCR was recovered from a man aged 30-40 years who received the YFV17D yellow fever vaccine. The DNA for the CDR3 is TGTGCCAGCAGCGATACCGGGACTAGCTGGAGCTCCTACAATGAGCAGTTCTTC. It codes for CASSDTGTSWSSYNEQFF.